Each of the 2 T cell receptor beta chains below was sequenced from the same sample in a study of cytomegalovirus exposure and HLA in healthy donors. The PCR contained 60 Vbeta and 13 Jbeta primers. Profiling relied on immunoSEQ multiplex PCR, and the TCRdb table lists in-frame clones only, not all of them. The clone table shows 77,000 or so clones, with the ten largest holding about 4.6%. Sequenced input: PBMCs. The receptors stem from a man under 40 in good health and CMV-seronegative.

The rearrangement uses TRBV7-9 and TRBJ2-5; D not resolved. CDR1 is SEHNR, CDR2 FQNEAQ, per germline (reference sequence). V lost 5 bases, J lost 0 bases, and 13 bases lay in between. The CDR3 length is 15 residues. The CDR3 nucleotides read TGTGCCAGCAGCCCCCAATGGCCGTACCAAGAGACCCAGTACTTC. It codes for CASSPQWPYQETQYF. Full variable domain (missing parts from reference TRBV7-9 and TRBJ2-5): DTGVSQNPRHKITKRGQNVTFRCDPISEHNRLYWYRQTLGQGPEFLTYFQNEAQLEKSRLLSDRFSAERPKGSFSTLEIQRTEQGDSAMYLCASSPQWPYQETQYFGPGTRLLVL.

The V gene is TRBV6-5, the J gene TRBJ2-5; 8 nucleotides agree with TRBD1. The CDR3 consists of 15 residues. Germline V gene lookup returns CDR1 MNHEY and CDR2 SVGAGI. The junction had 7 bases not matched to a gene; V was cut back by 1 base and J by 6 bases. In nucleotides, the CDR3 is TGTGCCAGCAGTTACTTGGCAGGGGGCAAAAAGACCCAGTACTTC. The encoded protein is CASSYLAGGKKTQYF.